The 5 T cell receptor beta chains below all came from one sample that was sequenced in a study of CD8 T cells in ankylosing spondylitis. TCRdb reprocessed the 5' RACE reads with MiXCR, giving one entry per CDR3 protein. The data show a few hundred thousand distinct CDR3 sequences, with around 21% seen just once and 3.5% held by the top ten. The specimen was blood, either unsorted or a sorted T cell fraction (not recorded which). The receptor source for this set is a female donor with ankylosing spondylitis or in good health (not recorded which).

This clonotype was seen ten or more times. The genes are TRBV7-8 and TRBJ2-1, with a possible D match to TRBD2 (6 bases). The germline V gene encodes CDR1 SGHVS and CDR2 FQNEAQ. Trimming stripped 4 bases from V and 6 bases from J, with 19 bases between. The CDR3 loop spans 16 amino acids. Written as DNA, the CDR3 is TGTGCCAGCAGCTACCCCCCTGGGAGCGGGTCCAATGAGCAGTTCTTC. It encodes CASSYPPGSGSNEQFF.

This chain uses TRBV6-2 or TRBV6-3 with TRBJ2-7; D is perhaps TRBD1 (5 bases). This CDR3 has 17 amino acids. Germline CDR1 reads MNHEY; CDR2 reads SVGEGT. Trimming removed 6 bases from V and 0 bases from J, with 21 bases in between. The CDR3 region is CASSRTKADRSSYEQYF. The CDR3 nucleotides read TGTGCCAGCAGCCGGACAAAAGCAGACCGGAGCTCCTACGAGCAGTACTTC.

Many counts were recorded for this clonotype. The CDR3 spells CASREAGGPTNEQFF. The CDR3 DNA sequence: TGTGCCAGCCGCGAAGCGGGAGGGCCAACGAATGAGCAGTTCTTC. The rearrangement joins TRBV27 to TRBJ2-1; 10 positions agree with TRBD2. This CDR3 region has 15 residues. The germline CDR1 and CDR2 sequences are MNHEY and SMNVEV (reference sequence). Trimming removed 8 bases from V and 7 bases from J; junction bases left unmatched: 11.

In DNA form, the CDR3 reads TGTGCCATCTGGAAAGGGGAAAACACCGGGGAGCTGTTTTTT. This sequence encodes CAIWKGENTGELFF. The rearrangement uses TRBV10-3 and TRBJ2-2; the D gene is possibly TRBD1 (5 bases). V lost 8 bases and J 2 bases, leaving 12 bases between the germline ends. Germline lookup yields CDR1 ENHRY and CDR2 SYGVKD. The CDR3 extends over 14 amino acids.

This sequence joins TRBV20-1 and TRBJ1-2; D unresolved. V shed 4 bases and J shed 4 bases, with 16 bases lying between them. The CDR3 loop spans 14 amino acids. CDR1 is DFQATT and CDR2 is SNEGSKA in the germline V gene (reference sequence). The CDR3 DNA sequence: TGCAGTGCTACGACACCCCGGGAGAGCTATGGCTACACCTTC. Protein: CSATTPRESYGYTF.